This T cell receptor (beta chain) is drawn from a study of CD8 T cells in Susac syndrome. CDR1 SQVTM and CDR2 ANQGSEA come from the germline V gene. The CDR3 is 11 amino acids. V was pared by 2 bases and J by 7 bases, with 8 bases between. TEMRA cells were FACS-enriched, with CD8+ and CD4+ T cells isolated negatively. Reverse transcription of about 0.5 to 1 ug RNA used random hexamers. A multiplex approach, immunoSEQ multiplex PCR, amplified TCR beta CDR3 across 54 Vbeta and 13 Jbeta. TCRdb recomputed calls from the immunoSEQ multiplex PCR reads with MiXCR, one row per CDR3 protein. The sample yields about 150,000 distinct CDR3 sequences, over 95% seen once.

What was sequenced was CD8+ T cells from PBMCs. This TCR derives from a human donor with multiple sclerosis. The rearrangement links TRBV29-1 to TRBJ1-2; D is possibly TRBD1 (5 bases). The CDR3 here is CSVEQGGGYTF. Here the CDR3 DNA reads TGCAGCGTTGAACAGGGAGGTGGCTACACCTTC.